This is a list of T cell receptor beta chains from one sample in a study of PD-1 blockade in classical Hodgkin lymphoma. Measured with immunoSEQ multiplex PCR; TCRdb has only the in-frame clones, and not every one. This sample carries around 40,000 clones, under 75% of them seen once, and the ten largest clones take 3% to 3.5%. Sample: peripheral blood mononuclear cells (PBMCs), taken at baseline. The receptors shown here come from a human donor with classical Hodgkin lymphoma. Both conserved end residues are part of each CDR3. A D gene is named only where the DNA matches it firmly. Size is omitted from some rows. Given values are once, few, many or a class for expanded clones.

NA	TRBV7-9	TRBJ1-6	NA	TGTGCCAGCAGCTTAGAGGGCAAAACCCTCCACTTT	CASSLEGKTLHF
TRBD2	TRBV11-2	TRBJ2-3	NA	TGTGCCAGCAGCTTAGCCGGGACTAGCGGCGATACGCAGTATTTT	CASSLAGTSGDTQYF
NA	TRBV27	TRBJ2-1	NA	TGTGCCAGCAGGCAGCGGAGCTCCTACAATGAGCAGTTCTTC	CASRQRSSYNEQFF
NA	TRBV9	TRBJ2-3	few	TGTGCCAGCAGCGCCCAGGGCAACACAGATACGCAGTATTTT	CASSAQGNTDTQYF
NA	TRBV7-6	TRBJ1-3	NA	TGTGCCAGCAGCTTACAGGGGAGCTCTGGAAACACCATATATTTT	CASSLQGSSGNTIYF
NA	TRBV6-6	TRBJ1-2	NA	TGTGCCAGCAGCCGAGGGGACCCTTTTAACTATGGCTACACCTTC	CASSRGDPFNYGYTF
TRBD1	TRBV4-3	TRBJ1-5	few	TGCGCCAGCAGCCCGTACAGGGGCAGGCAGCCCCAGCATTTT	CASSPYRGRQPQHF
TRBD2	TRBV6-1	TRBJ2-1	NA	TGTGCCAGCAGGGGAGGGGCAGACTCCTACAATGAGCAGTTCTTC	CASRGGADSYNEQFF
NA	TRBV7-2	TRBJ2-2	NA	TGTGCCAGCAGCTTAGAAGCTACCGGGGAGCTGTTTTTT	CASSLEATGELFF
NA	TRBV29-1	TRBJ1-4	NA	TGCAGCGTTGAAGTTGAGGGCAGATTCGGGGAAAAACTGTTTTTT	CSVEVEGRFGEKLFF
NA	TRBV7-2	TRBJ2-3	NA	TGTGCCAGCAGCTTAGACAGACCCAAGGCAGATACGCAGTATTTT	CASSLDRPKADTQYF
NA	TRBV6-5	TRBJ2-7	NA	TGTGCCAGCAGTCCGGGACTTAGCTCCTACGAGCAGTACTTC	CASSPGLSSYEQYF
TRBD2	TRBV27	TRBJ2-7	once	TGTGCCAGCTGCCCTAGCGGGAGCGACGAGCAGTACTTC	CASCPSGSDEQYF
TRBD1	TRBV6-1	TRBJ1-5	NA	TGTGCCAGCAGTGAACAGGGGGCTAGGGAGCCCCAGCATTTT	CASSEQGAREPQHF
TRBD2	TRBV4-3	TRBJ2-1	NA	TGCGCCAGCAGCCAAGAAACTAGCGGGAGCGGGAATGAGCAGTTCTTC	CASSQETSGSGNEQFF
NA	TRBV4-1	TRBJ2-2	NA	TGCGCCAGCAGCCAAGAAGGGACCTACACCGGGGAGCTGTTTTTT	CASSQEGTYTGELFF
NA	TRBV5-1	TRBJ1-2	NA	TGCGCCAGCAGCTTGGATACTGGCTACACCTTC	CASSLDTGYTF
NA	TRBV27	TRBJ2-1	NA	TGTGCCAGCAGTCGGGGACAGGGGGCAACGTGGACTAGCGGGTACAATGAGCAGTTCTTC	CASSRGQGATWTSGYNEQFF
NA	TRBV29-1	TRBJ2-3	many	TGCAGCGTTGAAACCACTAGCACAGATACGCAGTATTTT	CSVETTSTDTQYF
NA	TRBV27	TRBJ2-5	NA	TGTGCCAGCAGTGTACCGGGACGGTCAGAGACCCAGTACTTC	CASSVPGRSETQYF
TRBD1	TRBV27	TRBJ2-7	NA	TGTGCCACCCGGACAGGGGGCAACGAGCAGTACTTC	CATRTGGNEQYF
TRBD2	TRBV7-9	TRBJ2-7	NA	TGTGCCAGCAGCCCGGGGGGGGTGGAGCAGTACTTC	CASSPGGVEQYF
NA	TRBV5-1	TRBJ1-2	medium-sized	TGCGCCAGCAGCTTGGGCTGGGGAAGTGGTGGCTACACCTTC	CASSLGWGSGGYTF
NA	TRBV6-6	TRBJ2-5	few	TGTGCCAGCAGTGGGAGCGTAGTAGAGACCCAGTACTTC	CASSGSVVETQYF
TRBD2	TRBV7-3	TRBJ2-2	NA	TGTGCCAGCAGCTTAGCGGGACTACACACCGGGGAGCTGTTTTTT	CASSLAGLHTGELFF
NA	TRBV27	TRBJ1-5	NA	TGTGCCAGCAGTACCACACAGGGTCGAGGCGATCAGCCCCAGCATTTT	CASSTTQGRGDQPQHF
TRBD1	TRBV7-2	TRBJ1-3	NA	TGTGCCAGCAGCGCGGGACAGGGGGCAGTTGGGACCATATATTTT	CASSAGQGAVGTIYF